This record looks at one T cell receptor (beta chain) sequence and its context. This entry belongs to a study of Tregs in tolerant kidney transplant recipients. Using immunoSEQ multiplex PCR, the repertoire was profiled, and TCRdb retains in-frame clones only, with some absent. The sample includes some 100,000 clones, roughly 92% of them seen just once. Germline V gives CDR1 SGHRS, CDR2 YFSETQ. V was cut by 3 bases and J by 5 bases, with 14 bases left in between. The CDR3 length is 14 residues. The J gene is TRBJ2-5, the V gene TRBV5-1; TRBD1 might be the D (6 bases). Source material: CD4+ T cells from blood. The sequence was obtained from a human donor in good health. CDR3 region: CASSYSTGPETQYF. CDR3 DNA: TGCGCCAGCAGCTACTCGACAGGTCCCGAGACCCAGTACTTC.